This TCR beta chain was captured by sequencing in a study of beta chain features in type 1 diabetes. General study results and limits: These data did not resolve whether HLA type affects TCRB rearrangement. Shorter TCRB CDR3s, moderately but significantly so, marked every one of the four CD4+ subsets in Type 1 diabetes patients.

The table lists this clone with many counts. Antigen: not known. Expressed TCRB transcripts were sequenced because the isolated RNA had all been reverse transcribed beforehand. The data were produced by immunoSEQ multiplex PCR, yet TCRdb's version contains in-frame clones alone and is incomplete. Seen here are roughly 150,000 clones, 6.5% to 10% observed once, and the top ten hold under 0.65%. Trimming took 0 bases from V and 3 from J; bases not matched to a gene: 4. Germline V gene data show CDR1 as SQVTM and CDR2 as ANQGSEA. The CDR3 is made up of 14 amino acids. The sample taken for sequencing was central memory CD4+ T cells from blood. J is TRBJ2-5 and V is TRBV29-1; 7 bases line up with TRBD1. This receptor was identified in a woman between 18 and 29 years old with type 1 diabetes. The CDR3 region is CSVEDWTGEETQYF. In nucleotides, the CDR3 is TGCAGCGTTGAAGACTGGACAGGAGAAGAGACCCAGTACTTC. The variable domain in full, completed from reference TRBV29-1 and TRBJ2-5, reads SAVISQKPSRDICQRGTSLTIQCQVDSQVTMMFWYRQQPGQSLTLIATANQGSEATYESGFVIDKFPISRPNLTFSTLTVSNMSPEDSSIYLCSVEDWTGEETQYFGPGTRLLVL.